Listed here are 25 T cell receptor beta chains from one sample, sequenced in a study of early T cells in non-severe SARS-CoV-2 infection. TCRdb reanalysed the 5' RACE reads using MiXCR and keeps one entry per CDR3 protein. Of tens of thousands of distinct CDR3 sequences listed, less than 15% are singletons. Specimen: whole blood. The receptors were gathered from an adult who was a healthcare worker with PCR-confirmed SARS-CoV-2 infection or an uninfected control (not recorded which).

This clonotype was found many times. The chain recombines TRBV7-2 with TRBJ1-1, with TRBD1 as a possible D gene (5 bases). The CDR3 spans 15 residues. CDR1 is SGHTA, CDR2 FQGNSA, per germline. Trimming removed 6 bases from V and 6 bases from J, with 20 bases in between. Here the CDR3 reads CTSSQPSRGVPEAFF. DNA of the CDR3: TGTACCAGCAGTCAACCCTCACGGGGGGTGCCTGAAGCTTTCTTT.

This clonotype has ten or more counts. The chain is built from TRBV14 and TRBJ2-5; 8 bases are shared with TRBD2. V trimming: 1 base; J trimming: 5 bases; junction bases outside the gene matches: 9. CDR3 length equals 16 residues. The V gene's germline CDR1 is SGHDN and CDR2 FVKESK. CDR3 protein: CASSQVIGLAVETQYF. The DNA of the CDR3 is TGTGCCAGCAGCCAAGTTATCGGACTAGCAGTCGAGACCCAGTACTTC.

This clonotype was recorded at least ten times. V usage is TRBV3-1 and J usage is TRBJ1-2, with a possible D match to TRBD1 (5 bases). CDR3 length: 12 residues. V shed 1 base and J shed 10 bases, with 10 bases lying between them. Germline CDR1 is LGHDT and CDR2 is YNNKEL (reference sequence). The CDR3 nucleotides are TGTGCCAGCAGCCAAGGAAGGGGTGTCTACACCTTC. It is translated as CASSQGRGVYTF.

This clonotype showed up many times. This rearrangement joins TRBV2 to TRBJ2-7; D is undetermined. The ends were cut back, 5 bases at V and 0 bases at J, with 11 bases in the middle. The CDR3 has 14 amino acids. CDR1 and CDR2 (germline): SNHLY, FYNNEI. CDR3 nucleotide sequence: TGTGCCAGCAGTATGGACGGGTTCTCCTACGAGCAGTACTTC. It is translated as CASSMDGFSYEQYF.

This clonotype has only a few counts. The chain recombines TRBV4-1 with TRBJ1-5, with D maybe TRBD1 (5 bases). Trimming stripped 1 base from V and 0 bases from J, with 10 bases between. CDR3 length: 16 residues. Germline-derived CDR1 and CDR2 are MGHRA and YSYEKL. The CDR3 nucleotides read TGCGCCAGCAGCCAAGGGGGCAGGGATAGCAATCAGCCCCAGCATTTT. This sequence encodes CASSQGGRDSNQPQHF.

The rearrangement links TRBV2 to TRBJ2-7; D is perhaps TRBD1 (6 bases). Germline CDR1 reads SNHLY; CDR2 reads FYNNEI. The ends were cut back, 8 bases at V and 4 bases at J, with 15 bases in the middle. CDR3 length: 13 amino acids. The CDR3 bases are TGTGCCAGCCGACCCCAGAGGGGGTACGAGCAGTACTTC. Its translation is CASRPQRGYEQYF.

The CDR3 bases are TGTGCCAGCATTAGCGGGGGGAGGGCCACCGGGGAGCTGTTTTTT. Amino acids: CASISGGRATGELFF. The chain uses TRBV6-1 and TRBJ2-2; 10 nucleotides align to TRBD2. CDR3 length: 15 amino acids. Germline lookup yields CDR1 MNHNS and CDR2 SASEGT. With 7 bases clipped from V and 4 bases from J, the junction kept 6 bases outside the gene matches.

This clonotype was counted at least ten times. The rearrangement links TRBV4-1 to TRBJ2-7; 13 positions agree with TRBD2. Trimming took 2 bases from V and 0 from J; bases not matched to a gene: 7. The CDR3 has 18 amino acids. Germline values: CDR1 MGHRA, CDR2 YSYEKL. The CDR3 loop is CASSQRTSGGSSSYEQYF. The CDR3, as DNA: TGCGCCAGCAGCCAAAGGACTAGCGGGGGCTCTAGCTCCTACGAGCAGTACTTC.

This clonotype has at least ten counts. In nucleotides, the CDR3 is TGCGCCAGCAGCTTGCGACCGCCCACAGATACGCAGTATTTT. It specifies CASSLRPPTDTQYF. The chain links TRBV5-1 to TRBJ2-3; D is unclear. This CDR3 comprises 14 residues. In germline, CDR1 is SGHRS, CDR2 YFSETQ. Trimming removed 1 base from V and 2 bases from J, with 8 bases in between.

This chain connects TRBV7-8 to TRBJ2-1; D gene uncertain. V lost 5 bases and J lost 0, with 14 bases in between. The CDR3 consists of 16 residues. Per the germline V gene, CDR1 is SGHVS and CDR2 is FQNEAQ. CDR3 region: CASSRWRPSSYNEQFF. The CDR3 DNA reads as TGTGCCAGCAGCCGTTGGAGACCTAGCTCCTACAATGAGCAGTTCTTC.

The sample holds many counts of this clonotype. The V gene is TRBV29-1, the J gene TRBJ2-1; a weak D match, TRBD1 (6 bases). Germline-derived CDR1 and CDR2 are SQVTM and ANQGSEA. V lost 7 bases, J lost 8 bases, and 15 bases lay in between. The CDR3 loop spans 12 amino acids. Written as DNA, the CDR3 is TGCAGCGCCGTTCAGGGGTCGCATGAGCAGTTCTTC. This sequence encodes CSAVQGSHEQFF.

This clonotype has at least ten counts. The chain has TRBV6-1 and TRBJ2-7, with D hard to call. Germline V CDR1 and CDR2: MNHNS, SASEGT. V dropped 8 bases and J dropped 2 bases, with 10 bases sitting between them. CDR3 length: 12 residues. The CDR3 sequence: CASGRTPYEQYF. The CDR3 DNA follows: TGTGCCAGCGGCAGGACCCCCTACGAGCAGTACTTC.

V gene TRBV20-1 combines with J gene TRBJ2-3; 12 nucleotides agree with TRBD2. Trimming cost V 6 bases and J 5 bases; bases outside gene matches: 6. From germline, CDR1 is DFQATT and CDR2 SNEGSKA (reference sequence). The CDR3 totals 14 residues. CDR3 in amino acids: CSARLAGAGDTQYF. The CDR3 DNA reads as TGCAGTGCCCGACTAGCGGGGGCGGGAGATACGCAGTATTTT.

This clonotype showed up many times. J is TRBJ2-7 and V is TRBV7-2, with D possibly TRBD1 on 5 matching bases. The CDR3 runs to 14 residues. Germline V CDR1 and CDR2: SGHTA, FQGNSA. V lost 1 base, J lost 3 bases, and 10 bases lay in between. CDR3 protein: CASSLGTTGYEQYF. The DNA of the CDR3 is TGTGCCAGCAGCTTAGGGACCACAGGCTACGAGCAGTACTTC.

This clonotype was recorded at least ten times. The chain employs TRBV7-6 and TRBJ2-7, with 7 bases fitting TRBD2. Losses at the gene ends were 2 bases for V and 3 bases for J; bases not matched to a gene: 7. Germline CDR1 is SGHVS and CDR2 is FNYEAQ. This CDR3 comprises 15 residues. The CDR3, as DNA: TGTGCCAGCAGCTTATCTAGCGGAAAGATCTACGAGCAGTACTTC. It yields the protein CASSLSSGKIYEQYF.

V gene TRBV6-6 combines with J gene TRBJ1-6, with a weak D call TRBD1 (6 bases). The V gene lost 3 bases and the J gene lost 7 bases, with 10 bases spanning the gap. CDR3 length: 14 amino acids. Germline V gives CDR1 MNHNY, CDR2 SVGAGI (reference sequence). CDR3 sequence (DNA): TGTGCCAGCAGTTATCCAGGGGCGAATTCACCCCTCCACTTT. Translating it yields CASSYPGANSPLHF.

This clonotype was seen at least ten times. The chain combines TRBV6-6 with TRBJ2-7; TRBD1 agrees at 12 bases. CDR3 length equals 16 residues. Losses at the gene ends were 7 bases for V and 4 bases for J; bases not matched to a gene: 11. Germline-derived CDR1 and CDR2 are MNHNY and SVGAGI (reference sequence). CDR3 sequence: CASITSGTGGLYEQYF. The CDR3 nucleotides read TGTGCCAGCATCACATCGGGGACAGGGGGCTTGTACGAGCAGTACTTC.

The gene calls are TRBV6-1 and TRBJ1-1, with no clear D. Trimming took off 4 bases at V and 7 bases at J, with 4 bases between the two ends. The CDR3 length is 10 residues. Germline assignment: CDR1 MNHNS and CDR2 SASEGT. CDR3 residues: CASSAGEAFF. The CDR3 region has the DNA TGTGCCAGCAGTGCTGGTGAAGCTTTCTTT.

This chain links TRBV28 with TRBJ2-1, with D perhaps given as TRBD1 or TRBD2 (7 bases each). The germline V gene has CDR1 MDHEN and CDR2 SYDVKM. Trimming left V 2 bases short and J 3 bases short, with 14 bases between. CDR3 length equals 16 residues. CDR3 region: CASSLGRGRYYNEQFF. In DNA form, the CDR3 reads TGTGCCAGCAGTTTAGGGAGGGGGCGTTACTACAATGAGCAGTTCTTC. Full variable domain (remainder filled in from reference TRBV28 and TRBJ2-1): DVKVTQSSRYLVKRTGEKVFLECVQDMDHENMFWYRQDPGLGLRLIYFSYDVKMKEKGDIPEGYSVSREKKERFSLILESASTNQTSMYLCASSLGRGRYYNEQFFGPGTRLTVL.

This clonotype was detected ten times or more. The CDR3 nucleotides are TGTGCTAGTGGTTTGGCCCCATATCAGCCCCAGCATTTT. This translates into CASGLAPYQPQHF. The chain links TRBV12-5 to TRBJ1-5; D not certain. Germline loops: CDR1 LGHNT, CDR2 FRNRAP. V lost 1 base to trimming and J lost 5 bases, with 6 bases between them. CDR3 length equals 13 residues.

This clonotype was detected only a few times. The V call is TRBV2, the J call TRBJ1-1; D is unresolved. V was trimmed by 9 bases and J by 3 bases, leaving 14 bases between them. Germline V gene data show CDR1 as SNHLY and CDR2 as FYNNEI. This CDR3 comprises 13 residues. The CDR3 DNA follows: TGTGCCAGAACCCTGGACCTAGACACTGAAGCTTTCTTT. Translating it yields CARTLDLDTEAFF.

This rearrangement joins TRBV2 to TRBJ2-2, with 8 bases aligning to TRBD1. CDR3 length: 15 residues. V lost 5 bases, J lost 6 bases, and 8 bases stayed unmatched. Per germline, CDR1 SNHLY and CDR2 FYNNEI. DNA of the CDR3: TGTGCCAGCAGTAGGGAGCAGGGGGCGGCCGGGGAGCTGTTTTTT. Translation: CASSREQGAAGELFF.

This chain links TRBV7-8 with TRBJ1-1, with D unclear. The length of the CDR3 is 14 residues. V was pared by 2 bases and J by 1 base, with 8 bases between. Germline loops: CDR1 SGHVS, CDR2 FQNEAQ. In DNA form, the CDR3 reads TGTGCCAGCAGCTTATATTGGTCGAACACTGAAGCTTTCTTT. This encodes CASSLYWSNTEAFF.

This clonotype was observed many times. The chain combines TRBV4-1 with TRBJ2-1; TRBD2 matches at 7 bases. Germline V gene sequence: CDR1 MGHRA, CDR2 YSYEKL. J was trimmed by 5 bases and V by 4 bases; bases with no gene match: 5. This CDR3 is 14 amino acids long. CDR3 in DNA: TGCGCCAGCAGCCCCACTAGCGAGCACAATGAGCAGTTCTTC. This gives the protein CASSPTSEHNEQFF.

This clonotype occurred many times. This chain joins TRBV11-2 and TRBJ1-4; 7 bases are a match to TRBD1. CDR3 length: 15 amino acids. Per germline, CDR1 SGHAT and CDR2 FQNNGV. The V segment lost 5 bases and the J segment 7 bases; nucleotides outside the gene matches: 10. The CDR3 region is CASSRKGATTEKLFF. CDR3 DNA sequence: TGTGCCAGCAGCCGAAAGGGGGCTACGACTGAAAAACTGTTTTTT.